The rows below give T cell receptor beta chains drawn from one sample of a study of Ad26.COV2.S vaccination and SARS-CoV-2 variants. Measured with immunoSEQ multiplex PCR; TCRdb has only the in-frame clones, and not every one. The data show 400,000 or so clones, with roughly nine tenths seen just once and roughly 3% held by the top ten. This specimen consisted of peripheral blood, obtained in a trial of Ad26.COV2.S vaccine versus placebo. All receptors derive from a person aged 18-60 years who received the Ad26.COV2.S COVID-19 vaccine or a placebo. Both conserved end residues are part of each CDR3.

TRBJ1-3 | TRBV4-1 | CASSQESRNGNTIYF
TRBJ1-2 | TRBV10-3 | CAISREPKPGGVGGYTF
TRBJ2-2 | TRBV2 | CASSVRVGELFF
TRBJ2-1 | TRBV6-1 | CASSAAGPSYNEQFF
TRBJ2-5 | TRBV2 | CASIASGQETQYF
TRBJ1-1 | TRBV7-9 | CASSLSLNTEAFF
TRBJ2-6 | TRBV7-9 | CASSPGTGGGGANVLTF
TRBJ2-2 | TRBV18 | CASSPGGARTGELFF
TRBJ2-1 | TRBV6-2/TRBV6-3 | CASSYSRRGVYNEQFF
TRBJ2-2 | TRBV10-1 | CASGQYQGSGELFF
TRBJ1-4 | TRBV7-6 | CASSSGQGIEKLFF
TRBJ1-2 | TRBV19 | CASNGLNYGYTF
TRBJ1-5 | TRBV5-1 | CASPHGGDRAEGGNQPQHF
TRBJ2-2 | TRBV7-9 | CASSLYPRGNTGELFF
TRBJ1-5 | TRBV5-8 | CASTKTGLSNQPQHF
TRBJ2-5 | TRBV11-2 | CASSSFTRETQYF
TRBJ2-2 | TRBV10-1 | CASSESGGRGLFF
TRBJ1-1 | TRBV4-1 | CASSQMTGVMTEAFF
TRBJ2-3 | TRBV5-1 | CASSSSGGAEDTQYF
TRBJ2-5 | TRBV11-2 | CASSLALSETQYF
TRBJ1-2 | TRBV3-1/TRBV3-2 | CASGTGGEVGAGYTF
TRBJ2-7 | TRBV7-9 | CASSGPTPGQGYEQYF
TRBJ2-5 | TRBV10-3 | CSYQRDLGETQYF
TRBJ2-2 | TRBV18 | CASSPDSSNTGELFF
TRBJ1-2 | TRBV18 | CASSPPNRAFNGYTF
TRBJ1-2 | TRBV5-1 | CASRGTTTNYGYTF
TRBJ1-2 | TRBV6-1 | CASSEGDRDYGYTF
TRBJ2-7 | TRBV23-1 | CASSPGGLGPRHYEQYF